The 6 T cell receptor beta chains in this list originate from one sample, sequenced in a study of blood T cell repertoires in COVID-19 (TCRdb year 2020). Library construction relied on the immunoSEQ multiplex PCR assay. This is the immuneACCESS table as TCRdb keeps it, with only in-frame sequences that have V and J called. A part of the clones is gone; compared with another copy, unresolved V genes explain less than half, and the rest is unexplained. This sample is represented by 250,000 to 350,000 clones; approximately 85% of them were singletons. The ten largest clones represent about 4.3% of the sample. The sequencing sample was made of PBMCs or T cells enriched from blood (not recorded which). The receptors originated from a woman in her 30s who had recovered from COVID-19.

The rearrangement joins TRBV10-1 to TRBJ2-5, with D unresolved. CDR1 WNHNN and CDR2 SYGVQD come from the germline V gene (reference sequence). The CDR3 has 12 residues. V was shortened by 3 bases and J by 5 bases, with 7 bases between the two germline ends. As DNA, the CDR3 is TGCGCCAGCAGTGACAGAATCGAGACCCAGTACTTC. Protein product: CASSDRIETQYF.

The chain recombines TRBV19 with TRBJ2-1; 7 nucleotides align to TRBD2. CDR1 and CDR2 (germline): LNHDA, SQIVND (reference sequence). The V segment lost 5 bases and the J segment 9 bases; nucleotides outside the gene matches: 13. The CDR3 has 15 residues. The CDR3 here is CASSPSGTPGGEQFF. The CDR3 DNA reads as TGTGCCAGTAGTCCTTCCGGGACCCCGGGAGGTGAGCAGTTCTTC.

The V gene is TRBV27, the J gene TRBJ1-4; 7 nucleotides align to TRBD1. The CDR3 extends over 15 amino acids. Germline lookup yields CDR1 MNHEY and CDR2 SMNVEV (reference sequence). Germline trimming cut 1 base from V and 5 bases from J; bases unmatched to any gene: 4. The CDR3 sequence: CASSLLGQANEKLFF. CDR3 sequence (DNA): TGTGCCAGCAGTTTATTAGGACAGGCGAATGAAAAACTGTTTTTT.

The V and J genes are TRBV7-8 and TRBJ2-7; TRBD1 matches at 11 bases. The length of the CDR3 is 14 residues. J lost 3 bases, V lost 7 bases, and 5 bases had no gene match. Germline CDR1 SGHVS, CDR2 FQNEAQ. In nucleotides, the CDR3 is TGTGCCAGCACCCGGACAGGGGGCTTCTACGAGCAGTACTTC. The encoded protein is CASTRTGGFYEQYF.

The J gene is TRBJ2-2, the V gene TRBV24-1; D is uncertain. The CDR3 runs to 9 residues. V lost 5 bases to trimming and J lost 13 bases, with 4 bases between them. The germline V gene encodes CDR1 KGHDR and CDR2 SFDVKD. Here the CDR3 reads CATSGGLFF. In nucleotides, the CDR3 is TGTGCCACCAGTGGAGGGCTGTTTTTT.

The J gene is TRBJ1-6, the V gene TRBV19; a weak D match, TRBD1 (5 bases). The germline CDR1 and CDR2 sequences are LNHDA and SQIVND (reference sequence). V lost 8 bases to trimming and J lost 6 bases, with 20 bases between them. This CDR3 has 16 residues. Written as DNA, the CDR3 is TGTGCCAGTGGGGAAGTAGGGGCGCGGAGTAATTCACCCCTCCACTTT. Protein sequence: CASGEVGARSNSPLHF.